The next 31 T cell receptor beta chains were all read from a single sample in a study of T cells in narcolepsy. Clones were read by immunoSEQ multiplex PCR, and TCRdb kept only the in-frame ones, dropping some. The profile shows 30,000 to 35,000 clones, approximately 80% of them singletons. Sequenced input: memory (CD45RA-) CD4+ T cells from blood. These receptors came from a human donor in good health.

Turning to this clone: The same CDR3 arises from other DNA sequences in this sample as well. The chain uses TRBV5-1 and TRBJ1-1, with unresolved D. V gave up 1 base and J gave up 2 bases, with 9 bases separating them. This CDR3 spans 14 amino acids. Germline V gives CDR1 SGHRS, CDR2 YFSETQ. The CDR3 sequence is CASSLSGSNTEAFF. In DNA, the CDR3 is TGCGCCAGCAGCTTGTCCGGTTCAAACACTGAAGCTTTCTTT.

The chain recombines TRBV30 with TRBJ2-7; D perhaps matches TRBD2 (6 bases). The germline CDR1 and CDR2 sequences are GTSNPN and SVGIG (reference sequence). The V end lost 4 bases, the J end lost 1 base, and 14 bases lay between the germline ends. The CDR3 consists of 14 residues. The CDR3 spells CAWNYGTLSYEQYF. In DNA form, the CDR3 reads TGTGCCTGGAACTACGGGACTTTGTCCTACGAGCAGTACTTC.

The V and J genes are TRBV19 and TRBJ2-2, with TRBD1 matching 8 bases. V shed 1 base, J shed 0 bases, and the junction held 4 bases outside the gene matches. Germline CDR1 reads LNHDA; CDR2 reads SQIVND (reference sequence). This CDR3 spans 17 amino acids. For the CDR3, the DNA is TGTGCCAGTAGTATAGTGGGGACAGGCGCGAACACCGGGGAGCTGTTTTTT. This sequence encodes CASSIVGTGANTGELFF.

This clone was seen just once. V and J are TRBV2 and TRBJ2-2; 7 nucleotides align to TRBD2. J was trimmed by 1 base and V by 7 bases; bases with no gene match: 6. Germline V gene lookup returns CDR1 SNHLY and CDR2 FYNNEI. The CDR3 extends over 15 amino acids. The DNA of the CDR3 is TGTGCCAGCACCCTTGGACTAGAGAACACCGGGGAGCTGTTTTTT. Its protein product is CASTLGLENTGELFF.

V usage is TRBV5-4 and J usage is TRBJ2-3; TRBD2 matches 10 bases. Unmatched junction bases numbered 6, after V lost 3 bases and J lost 2 bases. The CDR3 sequence is 16 residues long. Germline V gene sequence: CDR1 SGHNT, CDR2 YYREEE (reference sequence). Here the CDR3 reads CASSSEAGGVTDTQYF. The DNA for the CDR3 is TGTGCCAGCAGCTCCGAAGCGGGGGGGGTCACAGATACGCAGTATTTT.

This clone was seen a few times. This chain connects TRBV10-3 to TRBJ1-1, with D unresolved. The CDR3 has 12 amino acids. Germline CDR1 and CDR2: ENHRY and SYGVKD. Trimming pared 2 bases from V and 3 bases from J, leaving 4 bases between. In DNA, the CDR3 is TGTGCCATCAGTGAGGGGGACACTGAAGCTTTCTTT. It is translated as CAISEGDTEAFF.

The CDR3 bases are TGTGCCAGCAGCCAAGAAGGACTAGCGGGAGGAATGAGGACCGGGGAGCTGTTTTTT. The encoded protein is CASSQEGLAGGMRTGELFF. This chain links TRBV4-2 with TRBJ2-2, with 14 positions matching TRBD2. J was trimmed by 5 bases and V by 0 bases; bases with no gene match: 8. This CDR3 is built from 19 residues. Per the germline V gene, CDR1 is LGHNA and CDR2 is YNFKEQ.

The chain uses TRBV19 and TRBJ2-5; 15 bases match TRBD2. Germline CDR1 LNHDA, CDR2 SQIVND (reference sequence). CDR3 length: 18 residues. V dropped 7 bases and J dropped 5; count of bases not matched to a gene: 14. CDR3 nucleotide sequence: TGTGCCAGTACCCCCTCGCGGACTAGCGGGGGGGCCTGGGAGACCCAGTACTTC. Its protein is CASTPSRTSGGAWETQYF.

This rearrangement joins TRBV6-5 to TRBJ2-3; D is unclear. CDR1 and CDR2 (germline): MNHEY, SVGAGI. CDR3 length: 14 residues. The ends were cut back, 4 bases at V and 2 bases at J, with 10 bases in the middle. The CDR3 loop reads CASSSTYATDTQYF. In DNA, the CDR3 is TGTGCCAGCAGTTCCACTTACGCCACAGATACGCAGTATTTT.

In its sample, this clone was seen a few times. V gene TRBV7-3 combines with J gene TRBJ1-1, with D perhaps matching TRBD1 (5 bases). The CDR3 totals 13 residues. CDR1 is SGHTA, CDR2 FQGTGA, per germline. The V gene lost 7 bases and the J gene lost 1 base, with 10 bases spanning the gap. CDR3 amino acids: CASKEGANTEAFF. Written as DNA, the CDR3 is TGTGCCAGCAAGGAAGGGGCGAACACTGAAGCTTTCTTT. The full variable domain, its missing parts supplied by reference TRBV7-3 and TRBJ1-1, is GAGVSQTPSNKVTEKGKYVELRCDPISGHTALYWYRQSLGQGPEFLIYFQGTGAADDSGLPNDRFFAVRPEGSVSTLKIQRTERGDSAVYLCASKEGANTEAFFGQGTRLTVV.

The chain has TRBV9 and TRBJ2-7; D not resolved. This CDR3 is 14 amino acids long. Germline CDR1 and CDR2: SGDLS and YYNGEE. With 0 bases removed from V and 6 bases from J, the gap between germline ends came to 13 bases. CDR3 sequence (DNA): TGTGCCAGCAGCGTAGGTCCACGCGGCCGCGAGCAGTACTTC. As protein: CASSVGPRGREQYF.

The rearrangement links TRBV28 to TRBJ2-7, with D hard to call. This CDR3 is 15 amino acids long. Germline assignment: CDR1 MDHEN and CDR2 SYDVKM. The germline V and J ends were trimmed by 3 bases and 5 bases, with 17 bases remaining between them. The CDR3 nucleotides read TGTGCCAGCAGTTTGTCCGGCACATATGGGGACGAGCAGTACTTC. Its translation: CASSLSGTYGDEQYF.

This chain uses TRBV29-1 with TRBJ2-1, with a possible D match to TRBD2 (6 bases). Germline CDR1 is SQVTM and CDR2 is ANQGSEA. CDR3 size: 14 residues. Trimming removed 3 bases at V and 6 bases at J, with 15 bases between. The chain's CDR3 is CSVDRWGVRNEQFF. The CDR3 bases are TGCAGCGTTGATCGGTGGGGGGTTCGCAATGAGCAGTTCTTC.

This chain connects TRBV11-2 to TRBJ2-3, with 8 bases aligning to TRBD2. The germline gives CDR1 SGHAT, CDR2 FQNNGV. The CDR3 consists of 16 residues. J lost 0 bases, V lost 7 bases, and 9 bases had no gene match. The CDR3 DNA reads TGTGCCAGCACCATTTTAGCGGGGAGAAGCACAGATACGCAGTATTTT. This sequence encodes CASTILAGRSTDTQYF.

J is TRBJ2-7 and V is TRBV7-8, with 10 bases aligning to TRBD1. The CDR3 covers 14 residues. The germline gives CDR1 SGHVS, CDR2 FQNEAQ. Losses at the gene ends were 4 bases for V and 5 bases for J; bases not matched to a gene: 5. This CDR3 is CASSWRQGADEQYF. The CDR3 DNA reads TGTGCCAGCAGCTGGAGACAGGGGGCTGACGAGCAGTACTTC.

This rearrangement joins TRBV2 to TRBJ1-5; TRBD1 agrees at 12 bases. Germline V gene sequence: CDR1 SNHLY, CDR2 FYNNEI. The CDR3 consists of 14 residues. Trimming took 6 bases from V and 7 from J; bases not matched to a gene: 4. CDR3 in DNA: TGTGCCAGCAGGATAGGGACAGGGGGCCAGCCCCAGCATTTT. It codes for CASRIGTGGQPQHF.

This clone was counted only a few times. This chain joins TRBV6-5 and TRBJ1-2; D possibly corresponds to TRBD1 (6 bases). CDR1 and CDR2 from the germline V gene are MNHEY and SVGAGI. V was pared by 2 bases and J by 3 bases, with 13 bases between. The CDR3 is 15 amino acids. The CDR3 protein is CASSYGGSLHYGYTF. The CDR3 coding sequence is TGTGCCAGCAGTTACGGGGGCAGTCTCCACTATGGCTACACCTTC.

The chain employs TRBV28 and TRBJ1-2; 10 bases align to TRBD1. The CDR3 is 14 residues long. The germline V gene encodes CDR1 MDHEN and CDR2 SYDVKM. V lost 6 bases to trimming and J lost 5 bases; unmatched junction nucleotides: 6. The CDR3 DNA is TGTGCCAGCAGAAGACAGGGGGCGCGGTATGGCTACACCTTC. It is translated as CASRRQGARYGYTF.

With respect to this clone: This specimen includes other DNA sequences encoding the same CDR3. V and J are TRBV28 and TRBJ1-4, with D perhaps TRBD1 (5 bases). CDR3 size: 15 residues. Germline CDR1 is MDHEN and CDR2 is SYDVKM. V lost 6 bases and J lost 8, with 19 bases in between. The CDR3 DNA follows: TGTGCCAGCAGCCGGATCGAGGGTAGGGGAGAAAAACTGTTTTTT. Translation: CASSRIEGRGEKLFF.

The chain uses TRBV9 and TRBJ1-1; D is unresolved. The CDR3 runs 10 residues. Germline-derived CDR1 and CDR2 are SGDLS and YYNGEE. The V gene lost 2 bases and the J gene lost 14 bases, with 10 bases spanning the gap. The CDR3 is CASSVGVTFF. CDR3 DNA: TGTGCCAGCAGCGTTGGAGTTACCTTCTTT.

This clone has more than one count but fewer than ten. The chain carries TRBV10-2 and TRBJ2-1; 9 positions match TRBD2. V trimming: 3 bases; J trimming: 0 bases; junction bases outside the gene matches: 3. Germline CDR1 WSHSY, CDR2 SAAADI. The CDR3 runs to 16 residues. The CDR3 spells CASSDTAGGSYNEQFF. The CDR3 DNA is TGCGCCAGCAGTGATACAGCGGGGGGCTCCTACAATGAGCAGTTCTTC.

The chain uses TRBV5-6 and TRBJ2-1; D gene uncertain. The CDR3 extends over 16 amino acids. The germline V gene encodes CDR1 SGHDT and CDR2 YYEEEE. Trimming left V 2 bases short and J 1 base short, with 13 bases between. The CDR3 here is CASSFEQVSSYNEQFF. CDR3 in DNA: TGTGCCAGCAGCTTCGAGCAGGTTAGTTCCTACAATGAGCAGTTCTTC.

The rearrangement joins TRBV6-6 to TRBJ2-7, with D unclear. CDR3 length: 15 amino acids. V lost 4 bases and J 0 bases, leaving 13 bases between the germline ends. Germline V gene sequence: CDR1 MNHNY, CDR2 SVGAGI (reference sequence). CDR3 DNA: TGTGCCAGCAGTTCTACAGCGTTGAGCTCCTACGAGCAGTACTTC. It codes for CASSSTALSSYEQYF.

The gene calls are TRBV6-5 and TRBJ1-4; D gene uncertain. With 7 bases removed from V and 16 bases from J, the gap between germline ends came to 10 bases. The V gene's germline CDR1 is MNHEY and CDR2 SVGAGI. The CDR3 extends over 9 amino acids. The CDR3 DNA reads TGTGCCAGCACCGGAAACGAGTTTTTT. Translated, it gives CASTGNEFF.

The chain combines TRBV5-3 with TRBJ1-2; D ambiguous. TRBV5-3 is reported as an ORF; its role is uncertain. The CDR3 runs 13 residues. The V end lost 4 bases, the J end lost 8 bases, and 15 bases lay between the germline ends. This CDR3 reads CARSDLPSEGYTF. DNA for the CDR3: TGTGCCAGAAGCGATCTCCCTTCTGAAGGCTACACCTTC.

The chain is built from TRBV6-4 and TRBJ1-6; D is perhaps TRBD1 (5 bases). V shed 3 bases and J shed 10 bases, with 13 bases lying between them. The germline CDR1 and CDR2 sequences are MRHNA and SNTAGT. The CDR3 covers 14 residues. For the CDR3, the DNA is TGTGCCAGCAGTGAGGGCAGTCGGGGGTCACCCCTCCACTTT. Its protein product is CASSEGSRGSPLHF.

This clone showed up just a few times. This chain links TRBV18 with TRBJ2-5; TRBD2 is a possible D gene (5 bases). Looked up from germline, CDR1 is KGHSH and CDR2 is LQKENI. V lost 3 bases, J lost 2 bases, and 10 bases lay in between. The CDR3 spans 14 residues. CDR3 sequence: CASSPPSGQETQYF. The DNA of the CDR3 is TGTGCCAGCTCACCCCCTTCGGGGCAAGAGACCCAGTACTTC.

V gene TRBV7-2 combines with J gene TRBJ2-7; D might be TRBD1 (8 bases). In germline, CDR1 is SGHTA, CDR2 FQGNSA. V lost 1 base and J lost 2, with 12 bases in between. The CDR3 is 15 amino acids. The CDR3 reads CASSLGGGQAYEQYF. The CDR3 DNA sequence: TGTGCCAGCAGCTTAGGGGGGGGACAGGCCTACGAGCAGTACTTC.

This chain connects TRBV29-1 to TRBJ2-2; tentatively, D is TRBD1 (6 bases). Germline V gene sequence: CDR1 SQVTM, CDR2 ANQGSEA. CDR3 length equals 13 residues. The ends were cut back, 7 bases at V and 4 bases at J, with 13 bases in the middle. CDR3 nucleotide sequence: TGCAGCGCCAGGGAAGGGGGCACCGGGGAGCTGTTTTTT. Its protein product is CSAREGGTGELFF.

The chain couples TRBV7-2 to TRBJ2-5; the D gene is possibly TRBD2 (6 bases). Trimming took off 3 bases at V and 2 bases at J, with 10 bases between the two ends. This CDR3 has 14 residues. Germline loops: CDR1 SGHTA, CDR2 FQGNSA. The DNA of the CDR3 is TGTGCCAGCAGCTTCCCCGGGGGACAAGAGACCCAGTACTTC. Protein: CASSFPGGQETQYF.

V gene TRBV4-3 combines with J gene TRBJ2-1; 12 positions match TRBD2. The J segment lost 10 bases and the V segment lost 1 base, leaving 5 bases of the junction unmatched. Germline V gene lookup returns CDR1 LGHNA and CDR2 YSLEER. The length of the CDR3 is 15 residues. CDR3 region: CASSQGLAGAREQFF. Here the CDR3 DNA reads TGCGCCAGCAGCCAAGGACTAGCGGGGGCCCGGGAGCAGTTCTTC.